A single sample is the source of the 9 T cell receptor beta chains below, sequenced in a study of T cells in Graves' hyperthyroidism and ophthalmopathy. TCR beta CDR3 region amplification was performed from RNA transcripts. The TCR CDR3 was amplified in a first-round RT-PCR using the HTBI primer set. Using its own MiXCR run on the multiplex PCR reads, TCRdb lists one record per CDR3 protein. The table has about 520,000 distinct CDR3 sequences, roughly 20% seen once; the top ten hold approximately 26%. Sample: blood. Receptors originate from a man younger than 35 with Graves' hyperthyroidism.

About this clonotype: Given a much more abundant clone one base away, this may be a read error. The V and J genes are TRBV18 and TRBJ2-5; D assignment may be TRBD1 or TRBD2 (5 bases each). The V end was cut by 3 bases, the J end by 3 bases, with 11 bases between. This CDR3 region has 14 residues. Per the germline V gene, CDR1 is KGHSH and CDR2 is LQKENI. The CDR3 sequence: CASSPYRGKETQYF. DNA for the CDR3: TGTGCCAGCTCACCTTACCGGGGCAAAGAGACCCAGTACTTC.

This clonotype was counted ten times or more. The rearrangement uses TRBV27 and TRBJ2-7, with D perhaps matching TRBD2 (6 bases). The V gene's germline CDR1 is MNHEY and CDR2 SMNVEV (reference sequence). The CDR3 is 15 residues long. Trimming took 6 bases from V and 6 from J, leaving 21 bases between them. The CDR3 DNA reads as TGTGCCAGCAGAAAGAAGAGGGACTCCACGGGCGAGCAGTACTTC. Its translation is CASRKKRDSTGEQYF.

Many counts were recorded for this clonotype. The V gene is TRBV11-1, the J gene TRBJ1-5; TRBD1 matches 9 bases. The length of the CDR3 is 16 residues. The junction had 10 bases not matched to a gene; V was cut back by 3 bases and J by 7 bases. The V gene's germline CDR1 is SGHAT and CDR2 FQDESV (reference sequence). CDR3 amino acids: CASSFSTGGWGQPQHF. The CDR3 DNA sequence: TGTGCCAGCAGCTTCTCGACAGGGGGATGGGGACAGCCCCAGCATTTT. Full variable domain (missing parts from reference TRBV11-1 and TRBJ1-5): EAEVAQSPRYKITEKSQAVAFWCDPISGHATLYWYRQILGQGPELLVQFQDESVVDDSQLPKDRFSAERLKGVDSTLKIQPAELGDSAMYLCASSFSTGGWGQPQHFGDGTRLSIL.

CDR3 sequence: CASMGGATQYF. The CDR3 nucleotides read TGTGCCAGCATGGGGGGCGCAACCCAGTACTTC. The chain joins TRBV6-1 to TRBJ2-5; D is perhaps TRBD1 or TRBD2 (6 bases each). The germline V gene has CDR1 MNHNS and CDR2 SASEGT. Trimming removed 7 bases at V and 8 bases at J, with 11 bases between. CDR3 size: 11 residues.

This clonotype was seen ten or more times. The chain carries TRBV28 and TRBJ1-2; D is possibly TRBD1 (5 bases). The CDR3 is 13 amino acids. Germline V gene sequence: CDR1 MDHEN, CDR2 SYDVKM. V lost 6 bases and J 4 bases, leaving 12 bases between the germline ends. CDR3 amino acids: CASSDGGFYGYTF. The CDR3 DNA sequence: TGTGCCAGCAGCGACGGGGGTTTCTATGGCTACACCTTC.

Many counts were recorded for this clonotype. The V and J genes are TRBV12-3 or TRBV12-4 and TRBJ1-1; D call uncertain. The V end lost 7 bases, the J end lost 0 bases, and 12 bases lay between the germline ends. The CDR3 contains 14 residues. In DNA form, the CDR3 reads TGTGCCAGCACCCCGAGGAGGGTGAACACTGAAGCTTTCTTT. It is translated as CASTPRRVNTEAFF.

Details on this clonotype: A single base separates this from a much larger clone, so it may be a read error. The CDR3 end shows no conserved phenylalanine or tryptophan, and so a read error is likely. The chain carries TRBV7-8 and TRBJ2-7; the D is unclear. The V end was cut by 5 bases, the J end by 2 bases, with 13 bases between. The V gene's germline CDR1 is SGHVS and CDR2 FQNEAQ. This CDR3 region has 14 residues. CDR3 residues: CASSPRGSTYEQYL. CDR3 coding DNA: TGTGCCAGCAGCCCGCGAGGCTCGACCTACGAGCAGTACTTG.

This clonotype occurred many times. This chain connects TRBV9 to TRBJ1-1; perhaps TRBD1 as D (6 bases). V was cut by 4 bases and J by 1 base, with 14 bases left in between. This CDR3 has 15 residues. The germline V gene has CDR1 SGDLS and CDR2 YYNGEE. The DNA for the CDR3 is TGTGCCAGCAGCCCAATCAGGGGAAGGAACACTGAAGCTTTCTTT. Protein product: CASSPIRGRNTEAFF.

This clonotype was counted at least ten times. The chain combines TRBV12-3 or TRBV12-4 with TRBJ1-2, with a tentative D call TRBD1 (5 bases). The germline V and J ends were trimmed by 10 bases and 6 bases, with 18 bases remaining between them. This CDR3 is 13 amino acids long. The DNA of the CDR3 is TGTGCCACGGGAGCGAGACAGTCGAATGGCTACACCTTC. Its translation is CATGARQSNGYTF.